Shown below are 22 T cell receptor beta chains from a single sample sequenced in a study of blood T cell repertoires in COVID-19. Repertoires were generated with immunoSEQ multiplex PCR, while TCRdb's copy carries only in-frame clones and drops some. The sample includes about 96,000 clones, approximately 90% of them seen just once. The specimen sequenced was peripheral blood. These receptors came from a human donor with COVID-19, enrolled during active disease. The donor label of this sample is uncertain.

This clone was seen only once. The chain combines TRBV5-5 with TRBJ1-5; no firm D call. V was trimmed by 1 base and J by 0 bases, leaving 8 bases between them. CDR1 is SGHKS, CDR2 YYEKEE, per germline (reference sequence). The CDR3 contains 15 residues. The chain's CDR3 is CASSLSGNSNQPQHF. Here the CDR3 DNA reads TGTGCCAGCAGCTTGAGCGGGAATAGCAATCAGCCCCAGCATTTT. Drawing the rest from reference TRBV5-5 and TRBJ1-5, the complete variable domain is DAGVTQSPTHLIKTRGQQVTLRCSPISGHKSVSWYQQVLGQGPQFIFQYYEKEERGRGNFPDRFSARQFPNYSSELNVNALLLGDSALYLCASSLSGNSNQPQHFGDGTRLSIL.

The rearrangement uses TRBV7-9 and TRBJ1-1; D may be TRBD1 (5 bases). V was pared by 5 bases and J by 1 base, with 14 bases between. The CDR3 totals 15 residues. The V gene's germline CDR1 is SEHNR and CDR2 FQNEAQ (reference sequence). The CDR3 DNA reads as TGTGCCAGCAGCGGACACGACATCCCGAACACTGAAGCTTTCTTT. It codes for CASSGHDIPNTEAFF. The full variable domain, with the rest looked up from reference TRBV7-9 and TRBJ1-1, is DTGVSQNPRHKITKRGQNVTFRCDPISEHNRLYWYRQTLGQGPEFLTYFQNEAQLEKSRLLSDRFSAERPKGSFSTLEIQRTEQGDSAMYLCASSGHDIPNTEAFFGQGTRLTVV.

This clone was found once. The rearrangement links TRBV5-1 to TRBJ2-5, with TRBD1 as a possible D gene (6 bases). Trimming removed 0 bases from V and 0 bases from J, with 6 bases in between. CDR1 and CDR2 from the germline V gene are SGHRS and YFSETQ. This CDR3 comprises 14 residues. CDR3 protein: CASSLGQDQETQYF. CDR3 DNA sequence: TGCGCCAGCAGCTTGGGACAGGACCAAGAGACCCAGTACTTC.

The chain carries TRBV23-1 and TRBJ2-7; D is ambiguous. TRBV23-1 is classed as an ORF, of uncertain function. This CDR3 is built from 9 residues. V was trimmed by 11 bases and J by 5 bases, leaving 7 bases between them. The CDR3 DNA reads TGCGCCGAGCAGGACGAGCAGTACTTC. Encoded protein: CAEQDEQYF.

J is TRBJ2-7 and V is TRBV7-9; 8 nucleotides line up with TRBD1. CDR3 length equals 13 residues. The germline gives CDR1 SEHNR, CDR2 FQNEAQ (reference sequence). The CDR3 reads CAGGQESSYEQYF. In DNA, the CDR3 is TGTGCGGGGGGACAGGAAAGCTCCTACGAGCAGTACTTC.

V usage is TRBV4-2 and J usage is TRBJ2-3; possibly TRBD2 for D (6 bases). The V and J ends lost 0 bases and 4 bases respectively, with 17 bases between them. This CDR3 has 17 amino acids. Germline V CDR1 and CDR2: LGHNA, YNFKEQ. CDR3 sequence reads: CASSQDRASEGADTQYF. Written as DNA, the CDR3 is TGTGCCAGCAGCCAAGATAGGGCTAGCGAAGGGGCAGATACGCAGTATTTT.

This clone has only one observation. This sequence joins TRBV19 and TRBJ1-5; D might be TRBD1 (5 bases). The ends were cut back, 5 bases at V and 5 bases at J, with 16 bases in the middle. CDR1 is LNHDA and CDR2 is SQIVND in the germline V gene (reference sequence). The CDR3 consists of 15 residues. The CDR3 region is CASSPGSAGDQPQHF. CDR3 DNA sequence: TGTGCCAGTAGTCCAGGGAGTGCGGGGGATCAGCCCCAGCATTTT.

V usage is TRBV27 and J usage is TRBJ2-1; no definite D call. Between the trimmed V and J ends, which lost 2 bases and 2 bases, there was a span of 13 bases. The germline gives CDR1 MNHEY, CDR2 SMNVEV (reference sequence). This CDR3 spans 16 amino acids. The chain's CDR3 is CASSLAGDPTYNEQFF. CDR3 in DNA: TGTGCCAGCAGTTTAGCTGGAGATCCCACCTACAATGAGCAGTTCTTC.

The rearrangement joins TRBV2 to TRBJ1-5; tentatively, D is TRBD1 (5 bases). CDR1 is SNHLY and CDR2 is FYNNEI in the germline V gene. Trimming cost V 6 bases and J 5 bases, with 14 bases left between them. This CDR3 is built from 14 residues. CDR3 in amino acids: CASSRIQAYQPQHF. The DNA for the CDR3 is TGTGCCAGCAGCCGGATACAGGCTTATCAGCCCCAGCATTTT.

The chain carries TRBV5-6 and TRBJ2-5; 7 bases match TRBD1. Germline V gives CDR1 SGHDT, CDR2 YYEEEE. The V gene end was trimmed by 2 bases and the J gene end by 1 base; junction bases not matched to a gene: 5. The CDR3 totals 15 residues. The CDR3 coding sequence is TGTGCCAGCAGCTTAGGTCAGGGGGTCCAAGAGACCCAGTACTTC. Protein sequence: CASSLGQGVQETQYF.

V and J are TRBV24-1 and TRBJ2-7, with D possibly TRBD1 on 6 matching bases. Germline V gives CDR1 KGHDR, CDR2 SFDVKD. This CDR3 has 15 residues. Trimming removed 3 bases at V and 2 bases at J, with 13 bases between. CDR3 DNA sequence: TGTGCCACCAGTGATGTCGGGGACAAAGCCTACGAGCAGTACTTC. It yields the protein CATSDVGDKAYEQYF.

The rearrangement links TRBV11-1 to TRBJ2-7; 7 nucleotides agree with TRBD1. CDR1 SGHAT and CDR2 FQDESV come from the germline V gene (reference sequence). This CDR3 region has 14 residues. Trimming removed 8 bases from V and 6 bases from J; junction bases left unmatched: 13. CDR3 loop: CASSPETGLGEQYF. The CDR3, as DNA: TGTGCCAGCTCCCCCGAGACAGGGCTGGGCGAGCAGTACTTC.

The chain joins TRBV11-3 to TRBJ2-5; 8 bases are a match to TRBD2. Germline trimming cut 5 bases from V and 5 bases from J; bases unmatched to any gene: 10. The length of the CDR3 is 15 residues. The germline V gene has CDR1 SGHNT and CDR2 YENEEA. CDR3 protein: CASSRLPGGGETQYF. Here the CDR3 DNA reads TGTGCCAGCAGCAGACTCCCGGGAGGGGGGGAGACCCAGTACTTC.

The J gene is TRBJ2-5, the V gene TRBV11-2; possibly TRBD1 for D (6 bases). Germline CDR1 is SGHAT and CDR2 is FQNNGV. The germline V and J ends were trimmed by 0 bases and 5 bases, with 19 bases remaining between them. This CDR3 has 17 amino acids. The CDR3 region has the DNA TGTGCCAGCAGCTTAGATTGGGGCCAGGGGCTCGGGGAGACCCAGTACTTC. Translating gives CASSLDWGQGLGETQYF. Full variable domain (outside the CDR3, taken from reference TRBV11-2 and TRBJ2-5): EAGVAQSPRYKIIEKRQSVAFWCNPISGHATLYWYQQILGQGPKLLIQFQNNGVVDDSQLPKDRFSAERLKGVDSTLKIQPAKLEDSAVYLCASSLDWGQGLGETQYFGPGTRLLVL.

This sequence joins TRBV11-3 and TRBJ2-7; TRBD1 matches 10 bases. This CDR3 has 15 amino acids. Losses at the gene ends were 9 bases for V and 1 base for J; bases not matched to a gene: 9. Per germline, CDR1 SGHNT and CDR2 YENEEA. The CDR3: CASSGTGARSYEQYF. CDR3 nucleotide sequence: TGTGCCAGTTCCGGGACAGGGGCGCGTTCCTACGAGCAGTACTTC.

This chain joins TRBV7-8 and TRBJ2-3, with 9 bases that match TRBD2. Germline loops: CDR1 SGHVS, CDR2 FQNEAQ. This CDR3 has 15 amino acids. Trimming removed 5 bases from V and 6 bases from J; junction bases left unmatched: 9. The chain's CDR3 is CASSKLAGVGDTQYF. The CDR3 DNA is TGTGCCAGCAGCAAGTTAGCGGGAGTAGGGGATACGCAGTATTTT.

This sequence joins TRBV30 and TRBJ1-2; no reliable D call. Per germline, CDR1 GTSNPN and CDR2 SVGIG (reference sequence). The ends were cut back, 3 bases at V and 8 bases at J, with 16 bases in the middle. CDR3 length: 13 residues. CDR3 DNA sequence: TGTGCCTGGAGCGCGGGGATGCTGTACGGCTACACCTTC. Translation: CAWSAGMLYGYTF.

The chain employs TRBV5-5 and TRBJ2-5; unclear D gene. V was pared by 4 bases and J by 4 bases, with 11 bases between. This CDR3 is built from 13 residues. Germline V gives CDR1 SGHKS, CDR2 YYEKEE (reference sequence). The CDR3 region is CASSPPPGETQYF. The CDR3 DNA reads TGTGCCAGCAGCCCCCCTCCGGGAGAGACCCAGTACTTC.

This sequence joins TRBV18 and TRBJ2-5, with TRBD1 as a possible D gene (6 bases). Germline lookup yields CDR1 KGHSH and CDR2 LQKENI. The length of the CDR3 is 15 residues. V was cut by 3 bases and J by 5 bases, with 16 bases left in between. CDR3 in DNA: TGTGCCAGCTCACCTTCGACAGGAACAGGCGAGACCCAGTACTTC. Residues: CASSPSTGTGETQYF.

The chain employs TRBV9 and TRBJ2-3; 13 bases fit TRBD2. Germline V gives CDR1 SGDLS, CDR2 YYNGEE. Trimming cost V 1 base and J 1 base; bases outside gene matches: 12. This CDR3 has 20 residues. CDR3 in DNA: TGTGCCAGCAGCGTAACGGGACTAGCGGGATACCGAAAGGGCACAGATACGCAGTATTTT. Translation gives CASSVTGLAGYRKGTDTQYF.

This chain uses TRBV5-1 with TRBJ1-2; D is possibly TRBD1 (6 bases). With 2 bases removed from V and 4 bases from J, the gap between germline ends came to 12 bases. The CDR3 contains 14 residues. The germline V gene encodes CDR1 SGHRS and CDR2 YFSETQ. CDR3 DNA sequence: TGCGCCAGCAGCTTTACCGGACAGAGCTATGGCTACACCTTC. This translates into CASSFTGQSYGYTF. The full variable domain, with the rest looked up from reference TRBV5-1 and TRBJ1-2, is KAGVTQTPRYLIKTRGQQVTLSCSPISGHRSVSWYQQTPGQGLQFLFEYFSETQRNKGNFPGRFSGRQFSNSRSEMNVSTLELGDSALYLCASSFTGQSYGYTFGSGTRLTVV.

V and J are TRBV6-4 and TRBJ1-2, with D possibly being TRBD1 (5 bases). Per the germline V gene, CDR1 is MRHNA and CDR2 is SNTAGT. The CDR3 runs 14 residues. Trimming pared 5 bases from V and 4 bases from J, leaving 14 bases between. CDR3 region: CASSPAGGTYGYTF. The CDR3 DNA sequence: TGTGCCAGCAGTCCCGCCGGGGGGACCTATGGCTACACCTTC.